Listed below are T cell receptor beta chains from one sample, sequenced in a study of T cell changes during pregnancy in multiple sclerosis. Only in-frame clones appear in the TCRdb table, and some are missing; sequencing was by immunoSEQ multiplex PCR. The sample holds tens of thousands of clones, over 80% seen once. Sequenced here: CD4+ T cells from peripheral blood mononuclear cells, sampled before pregnancy. These receptors came from a female donor with multiple sclerosis, enrolled in a pregnancy study. CDR3s include the opening cysteine and the closing phenylalanine or tryptophan. A D gene is named only where the DNA matches it firmly. Size tells how often a clone was seen (once, few, many) or the class of an expanded clone, and some rows leave it out.

D,length,V,J,size,DNA,CDR3
TRBD1,15,TRBV5-1,TRBJ2-7,NA,TGCGCCAGCAGCTTGTCCGGGGACAGGGGAAACGAGCAGTACTTC,CASSLSGDRGNEQYF
TRBD2,16,TRBV7-3,TRBJ2-3,NA,TGTGCCAGCAGCTTAAGCCTAGCGGGGGGCACAGATACGCAGTATTTT,CASSLSLAGGTDTQYF
NA,16,TRBV28,TRBJ2-3,NA,TGTGCCAGCAGTTTGCCCGGGGTCGGATATACGGATACGCAGTATTTT,CASSLPGVGYTDTQYF
NA,15,TRBV7-9,TRBJ2-3,NA,TGTGCCAGCAGCTTAGCGGACCGGCGGGGAGATACGCAGTATTTT,CASSLADRRGDTQYF
NA,14,TRBV19,TRBJ2-7,NA,TGTGCCTCCTCCGCTCGTACAGATAGCTACGAGCAGTACTTC,CASSARTDSYEQYF
NA,18,TRBV18,TRBJ1-1,NA,TGTGCCAGCTCACCGAGGGGACACGCACCAATTAGGGACACTGAAGCTTTCTTT,CASSPRGHAPIRDTEAFF
TRBD2,15,TRBV13,TRBJ2-1,NA,TGTGCCAGCAGACATAGCGGGGGCGCACTCAATGAGCAGTTCTTC,CASRHSGGALNEQFF
TRBD1,16,TRBV11-3,TRBJ2-4,once,TGTGCCAGCAGCCCCGGAGGGACAGGGGGCGAAAACATTCAGTACTTC,CASSPGGTGGENIQYF
NA,16,TRBV18,TRBJ2-3,NA,TGTGCCAGCTCACTTCAGGGTTCCTACGGCACAGATACGCAGTATTTT,CASSLQGSYGTDTQYF
NA,13,TRBV28,TRBJ1-6,NA,TGTGCCAGCAACCAAGCGAGCAATTCACCCCTCCACTTT,CASNQASNSPLHF
NA,11,TRBV11-2,TRBJ1-4,NA,TGTGCCGGGCAGGGGATGGGAAAACTGTTTTTT,CAGQGMGKLFF
NA,11,TRBV29-1,TRBJ1-1,few,TGCAGCGGGACAGAGAACACTGAAGCTTTCTTT,CSGTENTEAFF
TRBD2,15,TRBV28,TRBJ2-5,NA,TGTGCCAGCAGTTTACTTGGCGGGAGTCAAGAGACCCAGTACTTC,CASSLLGGSQETQYF
NA,14,TRBV6-5,TRBJ1-2,NA,TGTGCCAGCAGTACATGGGGGGACCTCGATGGCTACACCTTC,CASSTWGDLDGYTF
TRBD2,16,TRBV5-1,TRBJ2-2,NA,TGCGCCAGCAGCCCCGGGGTAGCGGGTTACACCGGGGAGCTGTTTTTT,CASSPGVAGYTGELFF
TRBD2,16,TRBV5-4,TRBJ2-1,NA,TGTGCCAGCAGCCTATCTAGCGGGAGGTACTACAATGAGCAGTTCTTC,CASSLSSGRYYNEQFF
TRBD2,16,TRBV5-1,TRBJ2-1,NA,TGCGCCAGCAGCTTGGGGCTAGCGGGCTCCTACAATGAGCAGTTCTTC,CASSLGLAGSYNEQFF
TRBD2,15,TRBV6-5,TRBJ2-1,NA,TGTGCCAGCAGTCAGGGGACTAGCGGGGCGCGTGAGCAGTTCTTC,CASSQGTSGAREQFF
NA,12,TRBV18,TRBJ2-5,NA,TGTGCCAGCTCACCACTACGCGGGACCCAGTACTTC,CASSPLRGTQYF
NA,16,TRBV7-2,TRBJ1-3,once,TGTGCCAGCAGCTTCGGCAGGAAGAGCTCTGGAAACACCATATATTTT,CASSFGRKSSGNTIYF
TRBD2,15,TRBV5-6,TRBJ2-7,NA,TGTGCCAGCAGCCGGGGACTAGCGGGGACTTACGAGCAGTACTTC,CASSRGLAGTYEQYF
NA,13,TRBV7-2,TRBJ1-4,NA,TGTGCCAGCAGCCAAACTAGGGATGTTAGACTGTTTTTT,CASSQTRDVRLFF
TRBD2,19,TRBV30,TRBJ2-1,NA,TGTGCCTGGGACCGATTTCAGAAAGCGGGGCTTCATATTTACAATGAGCAGTTCTTC,CAWDRFQKAGLHIYNEQFF
TRBD2,19,TRBV9,TRBJ2-1,NA,TGTGCCAGCAGCACCCATCCGGCGCTAGCGGGGAGCTCCTACAATGAGCAGTTCTTC,CASSTHPALAGSSYNEQFF
TRBD2,18,TRBV7-9,TRBJ2-7,NA,TGTGCCAGCAGCCTCTCATTAGGGGCTGCGGGGGGTTCCTACGAGCAGTACTTC,CASSLSLGAAGGSYEQYF
TRBD2,16,TRBV9,TRBJ2-5,NA,TGTGCCAGCAGCGTAGGAACACGGGGGGGGCAAGAGACCCAGTACTTC,CASSVGTRGGQETQYF
TRBD2,16,TRBV7-2,TRBJ2-5,once,TGTGCCAGCAGCTTCACTAGCGGGGGGTACCAAGAGACCCAGTACTTC,CASSFTSGGYQETQYF
NA,14,TRBV6-5,TRBJ2-7,NA,TGTGCCACCGAGACCCGGCAGCGGGCCACCGAGCAGTACTTC,CATETRQRATEQYF